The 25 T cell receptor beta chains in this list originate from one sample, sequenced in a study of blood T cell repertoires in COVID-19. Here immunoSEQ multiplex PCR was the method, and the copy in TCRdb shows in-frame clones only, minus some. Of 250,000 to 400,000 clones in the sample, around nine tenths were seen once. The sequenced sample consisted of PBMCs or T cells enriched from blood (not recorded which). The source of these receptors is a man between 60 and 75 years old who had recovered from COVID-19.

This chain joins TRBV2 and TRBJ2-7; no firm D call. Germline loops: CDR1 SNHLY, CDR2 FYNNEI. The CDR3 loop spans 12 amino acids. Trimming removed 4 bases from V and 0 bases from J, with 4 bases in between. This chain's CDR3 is CASSGSSYEQYF. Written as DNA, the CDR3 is TGTGCCAGCAGTGGGAGCTCCTACGAGCAGTACTTC.

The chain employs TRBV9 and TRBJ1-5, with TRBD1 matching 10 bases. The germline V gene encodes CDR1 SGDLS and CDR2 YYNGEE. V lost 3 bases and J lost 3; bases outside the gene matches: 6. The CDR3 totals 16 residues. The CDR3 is CASSAGTGADNQPQHF. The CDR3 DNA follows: TGTGCCAGCAGCGCCGGGACAGGGGCCGACAATCAGCCCCAGCATTTT.

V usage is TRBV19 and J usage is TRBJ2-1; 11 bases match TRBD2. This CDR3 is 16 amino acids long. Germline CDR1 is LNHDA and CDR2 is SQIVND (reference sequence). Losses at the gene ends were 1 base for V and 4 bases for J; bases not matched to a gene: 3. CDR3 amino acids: CASSIVGTSGYNEQFF. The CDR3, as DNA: TGTGCCAGTAGTATAGTGGGGACTAGCGGTTACAATGAGCAGTTCTTC.

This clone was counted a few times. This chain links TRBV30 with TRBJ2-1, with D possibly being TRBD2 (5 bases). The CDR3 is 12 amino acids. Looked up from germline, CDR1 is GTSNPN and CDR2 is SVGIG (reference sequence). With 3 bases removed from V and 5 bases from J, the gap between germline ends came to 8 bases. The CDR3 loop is CAWSILDNEQFF. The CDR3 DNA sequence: TGTGCCTGGAGCATACTAGACAATGAGCAGTTCTTC.

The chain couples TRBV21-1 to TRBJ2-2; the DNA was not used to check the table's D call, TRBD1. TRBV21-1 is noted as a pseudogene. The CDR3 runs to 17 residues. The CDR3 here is CASSKSNPRGGTGELFF. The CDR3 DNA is TGTGCCAGCAGCAAAAGCAATCCCAGGGGCGGCACCGGGGAGCTGTTTTTT.

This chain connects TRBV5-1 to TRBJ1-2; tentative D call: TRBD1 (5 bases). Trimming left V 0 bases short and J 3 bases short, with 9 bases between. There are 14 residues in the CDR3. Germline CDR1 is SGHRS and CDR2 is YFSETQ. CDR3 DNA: TGCGCCAGCAGCTTGGCCGGCAGGGACTATGGCTACACCTTC. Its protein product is CASSLAGRDYGYTF.

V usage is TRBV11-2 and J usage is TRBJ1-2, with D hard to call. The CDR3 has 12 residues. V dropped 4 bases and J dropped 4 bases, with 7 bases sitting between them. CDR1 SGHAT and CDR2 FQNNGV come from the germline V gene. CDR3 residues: CASSSESYGYTF. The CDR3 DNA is TGTGCCAGCAGCTCCGAGTCCTATGGCTACACCTTC.

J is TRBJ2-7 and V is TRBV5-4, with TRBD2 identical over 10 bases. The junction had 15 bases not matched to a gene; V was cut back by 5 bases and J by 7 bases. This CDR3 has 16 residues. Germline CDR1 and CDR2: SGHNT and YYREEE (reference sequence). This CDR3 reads CASSPGGLAGEREQYF. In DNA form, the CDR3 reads TGTGCCAGCAGTCCGGGGGGTCTAGCGGGAGAGAGAGAGCAGTACTTC.

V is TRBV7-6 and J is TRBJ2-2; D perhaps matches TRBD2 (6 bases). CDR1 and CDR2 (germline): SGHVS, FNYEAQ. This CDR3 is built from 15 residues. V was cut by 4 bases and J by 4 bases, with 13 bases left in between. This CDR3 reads CASSYGGSITGELFF. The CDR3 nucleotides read TGTGCCAGCAGCTATGGGGGGAGTATCACCGGGGAGCTGTTTTTT.

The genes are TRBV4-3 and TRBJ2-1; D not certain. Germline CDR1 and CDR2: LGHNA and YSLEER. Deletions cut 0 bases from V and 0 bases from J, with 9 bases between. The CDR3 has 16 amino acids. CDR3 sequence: CASSQETVSSYNEQFF. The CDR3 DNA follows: TGCGCCAGCAGCCAAGAGACTGTCAGCTCCTACAATGAGCAGTTCTTC.

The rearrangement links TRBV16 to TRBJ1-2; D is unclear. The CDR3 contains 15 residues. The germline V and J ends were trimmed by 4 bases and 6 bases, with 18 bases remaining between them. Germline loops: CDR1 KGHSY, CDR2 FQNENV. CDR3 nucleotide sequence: TGTGCCAGCAGCCCCCCTACGTCCCTTGATGATGGCTACACCTTC. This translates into CASSPPTSLDDGYTF.

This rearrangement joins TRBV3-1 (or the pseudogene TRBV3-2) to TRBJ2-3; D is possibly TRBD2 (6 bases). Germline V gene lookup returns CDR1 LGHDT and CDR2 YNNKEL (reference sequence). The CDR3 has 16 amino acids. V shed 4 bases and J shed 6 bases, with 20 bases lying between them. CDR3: CASSPTRRGITDTQYF. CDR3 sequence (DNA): TGTGCCAGCAGCCCAACTAGGAGGGGTATAACGGATACGCAGTATTTT.

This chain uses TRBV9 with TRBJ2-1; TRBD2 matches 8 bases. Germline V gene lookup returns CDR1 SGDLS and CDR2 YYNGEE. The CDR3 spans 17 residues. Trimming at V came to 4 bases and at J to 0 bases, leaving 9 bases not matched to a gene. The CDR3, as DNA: TGTGCCAGCAGCCCCCTTAGCGGGGAGAGCTCCTACAATGAGCAGTTCTTC. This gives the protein CASSPLSGESSYNEQFF. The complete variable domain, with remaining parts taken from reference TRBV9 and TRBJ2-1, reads DSGVTQTPKHLITATGQRVTLRCSPRSGDLSVYWYQQSLDQGLQFLIQYYNGEERAKGNILERFSAQQFPDLHSELNLSSLELGDSALYFCASSPLSGESSYNEQFFGPGTRLTVL.

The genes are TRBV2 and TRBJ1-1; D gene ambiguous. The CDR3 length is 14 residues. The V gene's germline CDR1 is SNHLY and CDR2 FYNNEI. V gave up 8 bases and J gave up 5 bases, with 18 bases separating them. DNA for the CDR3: TGTGCCAGCTGGCGGCGGGGAGGAAGGACTGAAGCTTTCTTT. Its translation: CASWRRGGRTEAFF.

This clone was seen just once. The CDR3 region is CASTAAGWNSPLHF. The CDR3 DNA reads as TGTGCCAGCACCGCGGCCGGGTGGAATTCACCCCTCCACTTT. The chain has TRBV11-2 and TRBJ1-6; D is unclear. V dropped 7 bases and J dropped 7 bases, with 14 bases sitting between them. The CDR3 covers 14 residues. CDR1 SGHAT and CDR2 FQNNGV come from the germline V gene.

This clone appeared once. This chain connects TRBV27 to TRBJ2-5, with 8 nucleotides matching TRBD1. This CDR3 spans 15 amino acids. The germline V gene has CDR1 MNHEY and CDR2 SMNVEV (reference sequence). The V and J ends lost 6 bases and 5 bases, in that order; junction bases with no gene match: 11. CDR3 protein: CASRAGGVDLETQYF. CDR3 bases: TGTGCCAGCAGGGCAGGGGGCGTTGATCTCGAGACCCAGTACTTC.

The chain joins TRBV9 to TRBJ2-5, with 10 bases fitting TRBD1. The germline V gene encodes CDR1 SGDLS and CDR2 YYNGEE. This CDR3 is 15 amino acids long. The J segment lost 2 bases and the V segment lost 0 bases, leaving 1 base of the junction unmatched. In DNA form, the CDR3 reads TGTGCCAGCAGCGTAGCGGGACAGGGGCAAGAGACCCAGTACTTC. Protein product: CASSVAGQGQETQYF.

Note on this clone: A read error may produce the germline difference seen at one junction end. The CDR3 loop reads CASSLASGTGYVYTF. The CDR3 region has the DNA TGTGCCAGCAGCTTAGCGTCGGGGACAGGTTATGTCTACACCTTC. The V and J genes are TRBV7-2 and TRBJ1-2, with TRBD1 matching 8 bases. There are 15 residues in the CDR3. Germline V CDR1 and CDR2: SGHTA, FQGNSA.

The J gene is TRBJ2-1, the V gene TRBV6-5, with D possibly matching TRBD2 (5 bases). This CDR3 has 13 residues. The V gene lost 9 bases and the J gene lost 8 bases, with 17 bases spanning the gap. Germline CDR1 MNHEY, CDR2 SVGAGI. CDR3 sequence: CASCGLGRDEQFF. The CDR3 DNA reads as TGTGCCAGTTGCGGGTTAGGTAGGGATGAGCAGTTCTTC.

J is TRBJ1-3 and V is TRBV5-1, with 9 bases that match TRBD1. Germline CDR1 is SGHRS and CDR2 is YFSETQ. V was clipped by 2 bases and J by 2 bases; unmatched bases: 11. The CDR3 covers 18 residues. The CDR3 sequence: CASSFIGTGLLPGNTIYF. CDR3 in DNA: TGCGCCAGCAGCTTTATCGGGACAGGGCTCTTACCTGGAAACACCATATATTTT.

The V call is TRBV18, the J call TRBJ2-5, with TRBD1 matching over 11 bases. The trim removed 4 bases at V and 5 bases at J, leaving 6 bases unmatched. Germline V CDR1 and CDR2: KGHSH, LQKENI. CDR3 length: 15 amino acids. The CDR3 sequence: CASSLGQGASETQYF. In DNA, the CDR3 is TGTGCCAGCTCACTCGGACAGGGGGCAAGTGAGACCCAGTACTTC.

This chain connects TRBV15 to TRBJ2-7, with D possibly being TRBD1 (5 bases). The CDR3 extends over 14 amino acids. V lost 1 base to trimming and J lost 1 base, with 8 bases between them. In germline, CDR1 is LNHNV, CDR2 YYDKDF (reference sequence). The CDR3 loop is CATSRVGDSYEQYF. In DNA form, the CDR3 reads TGTGCCACCAGCAGAGTAGGGGATTCCTACGAGCAGTACTTC.

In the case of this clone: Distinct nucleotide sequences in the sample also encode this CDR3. The CDR3 DNA sequence: TGTGCCAGTAGTGGAACAGGGGGCAATCAGCCCCAGCATTTT. This gives the protein CASSGTGGNQPQHF. This chain connects TRBV19 to TRBJ1-5; 7 bases fit TRBD1. This CDR3 is built from 14 residues. V lost 5 bases to trimming and J lost 2 bases; unmatched junction nucleotides: 3. Germline-derived CDR1 and CDR2 are LNHDA and SQIVND (reference sequence). Complete variable domain (other parts from reference TRBV19 and TRBJ1-5): DGGITQSPKYLFRKEGQNVTLSCEQNLNHDAMYWYRQDPGQGLRLIYYSQIVNDFQKGDIAEGYSVSREKKESFPLTVTSAQKNPTAFYLCASSGTGGNQPQHFGDGTRLSIL.

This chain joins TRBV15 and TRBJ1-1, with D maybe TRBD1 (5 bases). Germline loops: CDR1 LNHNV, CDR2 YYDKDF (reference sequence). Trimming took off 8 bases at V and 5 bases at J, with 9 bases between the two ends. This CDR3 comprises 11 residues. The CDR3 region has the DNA TGTGCCACCCAGGGACTAACTGAAGCTTTCTTT. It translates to CATQGLTEAFF.

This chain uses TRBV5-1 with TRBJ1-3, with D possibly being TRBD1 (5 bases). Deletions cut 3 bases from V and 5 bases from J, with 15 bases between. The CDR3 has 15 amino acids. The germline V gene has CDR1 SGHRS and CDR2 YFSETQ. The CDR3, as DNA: TGCGCCAGCAGCTCCGAGGACACCTCGAGAAACACCATATATTTT. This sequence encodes CASSSEDTSRNTIYF.